This entry concerns a single TCR beta chain. The entry originates in a study of blood T cell repertoires in COVID-19. The overall study: The study drew acute and convalescent COVID-19 samples from the United States, Italy and Spain. The cDNA or gDNA used as material had been derived from T cells, B-cell-depleted T cells, or PBMCs.

Source study methods: Scientists estimated how many nucleated cells there were by amplifying reference gene primers. Data came from immunoSEQ multiplex PCR; TCRdb stores just in-frame clones and leaves some out. V and J calls and clone size are copied from that table; D and trimming were computed from the DNA. The sample carries roughly 59,000 clones, more than 70% recorded once. Deletions cut 4 bases from V and 0 bases from J, with 10 bases between. The CDR3 has 16 residues. The germline V gene encodes CDR1 LNHDA and CDR2 SQIVND (reference sequence). The source is a human donor in a cohort sampled during active COVID-19. This chain links TRBV19 with TRBJ2-6; D remains unclear. The sample was peripheral blood. CDR3 sequence: CASSKRRSSGANVLTF. The CDR3 region has the DNA TGTGCCAGTAGTAAAAGAAGGAGCTCTGGGGCCAACGTCCTGACTTTC.